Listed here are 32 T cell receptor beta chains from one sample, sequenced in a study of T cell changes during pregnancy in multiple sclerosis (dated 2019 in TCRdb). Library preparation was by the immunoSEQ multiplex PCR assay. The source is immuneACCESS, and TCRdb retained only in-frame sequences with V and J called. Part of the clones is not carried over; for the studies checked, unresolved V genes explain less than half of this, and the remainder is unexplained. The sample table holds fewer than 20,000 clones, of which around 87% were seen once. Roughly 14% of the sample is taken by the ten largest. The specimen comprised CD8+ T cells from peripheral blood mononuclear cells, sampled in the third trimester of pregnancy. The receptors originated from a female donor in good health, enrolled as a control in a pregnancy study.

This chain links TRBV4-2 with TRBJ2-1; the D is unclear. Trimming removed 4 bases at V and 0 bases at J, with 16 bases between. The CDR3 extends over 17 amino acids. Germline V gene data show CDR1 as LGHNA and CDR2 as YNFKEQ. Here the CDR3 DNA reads TGTGCCAGCAGCCCGAGCTCTACCCGGAGCTCCTACAATGAGCAGTTCTTC. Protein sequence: CASSPSSTRSSYNEQFF.

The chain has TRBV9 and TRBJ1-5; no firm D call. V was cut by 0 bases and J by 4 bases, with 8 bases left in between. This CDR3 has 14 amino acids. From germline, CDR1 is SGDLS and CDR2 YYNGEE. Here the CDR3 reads CASSVGGSNQPQHF. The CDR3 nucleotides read TGTGCCAGCAGCGTAGGAGGGAGTAATCAGCCCCAGCATTTT.

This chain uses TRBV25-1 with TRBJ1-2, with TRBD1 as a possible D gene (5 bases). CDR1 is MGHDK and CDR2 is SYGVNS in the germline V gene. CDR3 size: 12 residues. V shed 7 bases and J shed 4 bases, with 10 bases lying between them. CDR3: CASNIDSYGYTF. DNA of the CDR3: TGTGCCAGCAACATTGACAGCTATGGCTACACCTTC.

CDR3 in DNA: TGTGCCAGCATTTCAGCCCAGGGGTTACCCTACGAGCAGTACTTC. Amino acids: CASISAQGLPYEQYF. This rearrangement joins TRBV27 to TRBJ2-7, with D tentatively TRBD1 (6 bases). Germline-derived CDR1 and CDR2 are MNHEY and SMNVEV (reference sequence). This CDR3 contains 15 residues. V lost 7 bases and J 2 bases, leaving 18 bases between the germline ends.

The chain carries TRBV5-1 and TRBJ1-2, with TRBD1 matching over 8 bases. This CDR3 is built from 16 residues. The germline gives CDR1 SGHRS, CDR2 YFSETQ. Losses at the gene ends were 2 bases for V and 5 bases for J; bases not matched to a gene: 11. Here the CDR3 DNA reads TGCGCCAGCAGCTTACCCCCAGGGGGCGCGGATTATGGCTACACCTTC. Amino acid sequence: CASSLPPGGADYGYTF.

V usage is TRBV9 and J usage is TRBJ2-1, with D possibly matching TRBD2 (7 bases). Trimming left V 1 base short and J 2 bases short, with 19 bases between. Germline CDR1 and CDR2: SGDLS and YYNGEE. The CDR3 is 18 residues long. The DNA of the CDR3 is TGTGCCAGCAGCGTATTCTCCGGGGGAGGGGGTGCCTACAATGAGCAGTTCTTC. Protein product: CASSVFSGGGGAYNEQFF.

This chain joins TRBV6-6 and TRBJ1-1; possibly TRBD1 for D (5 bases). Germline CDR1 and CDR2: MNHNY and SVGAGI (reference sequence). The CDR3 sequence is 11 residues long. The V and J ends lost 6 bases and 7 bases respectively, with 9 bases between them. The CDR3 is CASSSGIEAFF. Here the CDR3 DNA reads TGTGCCAGCAGCTCAGGGATTGAAGCTTTCTTT.

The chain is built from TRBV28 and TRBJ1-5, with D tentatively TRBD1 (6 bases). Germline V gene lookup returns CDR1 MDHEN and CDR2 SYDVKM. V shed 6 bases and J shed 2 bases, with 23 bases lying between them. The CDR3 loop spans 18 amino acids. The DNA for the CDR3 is TGTGCCAGCAGCACCCCGGGACATCTCTGGGGATGCAATCAGCCCCAGCATTTT. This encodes CASSTPGHLWGCNQPQHF.

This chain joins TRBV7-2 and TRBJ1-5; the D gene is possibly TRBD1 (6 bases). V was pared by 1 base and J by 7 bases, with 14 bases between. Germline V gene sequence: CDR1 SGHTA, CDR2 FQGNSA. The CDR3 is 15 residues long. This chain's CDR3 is CASSLEQGSPQPQHF. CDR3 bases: TGTGCCAGCAGCTTAGAACAGGGTAGTCCCCAGCCCCAGCATTTT.

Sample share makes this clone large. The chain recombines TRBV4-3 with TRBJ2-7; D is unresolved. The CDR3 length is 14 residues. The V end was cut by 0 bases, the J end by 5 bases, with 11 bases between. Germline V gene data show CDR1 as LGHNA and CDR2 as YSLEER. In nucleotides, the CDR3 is TGCGCCAGCAGCCAAGAACCGGTAATCCACGAGCAGTACTTC. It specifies CASSQEPVIHEQYF.

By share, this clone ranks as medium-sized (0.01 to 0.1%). The CDR3 coding sequence is TGTGCCATCAGTCCACTTCAAAACTCTGGAAACACCATATATTTT. This translates into CAISPLQNSGNTIYF. The rearrangement joins TRBV10-3 to TRBJ1-3; D gene ambiguous. This CDR3 is built from 15 residues. The V end lost 5 bases, the J end lost 0 bases, and 11 bases lay between the germline ends. Germline CDR1 ENHRY, CDR2 SYGVKD.

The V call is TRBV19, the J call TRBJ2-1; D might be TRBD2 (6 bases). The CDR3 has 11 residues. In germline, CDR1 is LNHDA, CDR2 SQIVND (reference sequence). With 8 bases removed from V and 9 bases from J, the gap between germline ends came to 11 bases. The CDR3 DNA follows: TGTGCCAGTGTTATCGGGGGTGAGCAGTTCTTC. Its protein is CASVIGGEQFF.

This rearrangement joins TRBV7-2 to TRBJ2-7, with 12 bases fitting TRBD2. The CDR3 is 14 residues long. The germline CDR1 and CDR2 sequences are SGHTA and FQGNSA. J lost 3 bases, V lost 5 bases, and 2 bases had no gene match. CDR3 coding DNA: TGTGCCAGCAGCCTGGGACTAGCGGGCTACGAGCAGTACTTC. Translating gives CASSLGLAGYEQYF.

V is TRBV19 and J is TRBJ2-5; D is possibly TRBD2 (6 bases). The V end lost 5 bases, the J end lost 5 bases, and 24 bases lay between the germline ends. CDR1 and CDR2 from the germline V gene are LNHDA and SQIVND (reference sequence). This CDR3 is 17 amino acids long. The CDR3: CASSSPFGSDAGETQYF. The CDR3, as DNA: TGTGCCAGTAGTTCACCATTTGGCTCGGACGCGGGGGAGACCCAGTACTTC.

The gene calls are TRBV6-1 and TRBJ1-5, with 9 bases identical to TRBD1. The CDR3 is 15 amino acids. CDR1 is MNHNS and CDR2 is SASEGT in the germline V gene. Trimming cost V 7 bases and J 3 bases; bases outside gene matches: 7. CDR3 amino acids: CASKEWTGDNQPQHF. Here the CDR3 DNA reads TGTGCCAGCAAAGAATGGACAGGGGACAATCAGCCCCAGCATTTT.

The CDR3 loop reads CASSFLAQETQYF. In nucleotides, the CDR3 is TGTGCCAGCAGCTTTCTAGCTCAAGAGACCCAGTACTTC. The genes are TRBV7-6 and TRBJ2-5; a possible D gene is TRBD2 (5 bases). The CDR3 is 13 residues long. V was clipped by 3 bases and J by 2 bases, with 7 bases between them. From germline, CDR1 is SGHVS and CDR2 FNYEAQ.

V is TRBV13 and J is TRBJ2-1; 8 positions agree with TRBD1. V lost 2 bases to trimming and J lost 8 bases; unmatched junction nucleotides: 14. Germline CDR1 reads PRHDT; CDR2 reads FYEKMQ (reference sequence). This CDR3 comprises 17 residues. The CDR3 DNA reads TGTGCCAGCAGCTTACCCGATATTGACAGGGGATCGGATGAGCAGTTCTTC. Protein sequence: CASSLPDIDRGSDEQFF. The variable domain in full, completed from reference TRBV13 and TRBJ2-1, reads AAGVIQSPRHLIKEKRETATLKCYPIPRHDTVYWYQQGPGQDPQFLISFYEKMQSDKGSIPDRFSAQQFSDYHSELNMSSLELGDSALYFCASSLPDIDRGSDEQFFGPGTRLTVL.

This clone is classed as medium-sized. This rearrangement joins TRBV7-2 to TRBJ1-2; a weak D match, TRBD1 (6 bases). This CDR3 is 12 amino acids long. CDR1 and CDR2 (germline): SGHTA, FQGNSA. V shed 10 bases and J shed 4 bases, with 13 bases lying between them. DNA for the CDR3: TGTGCCACGACGCTAGGGGGCTATGGCTACACCTTC. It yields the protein CATTLGGYGYTF. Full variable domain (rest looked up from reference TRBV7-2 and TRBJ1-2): GAGVSQSPSNKVTEKGKDVELRCDPISGHTALYWYRQSLGQGLEFLIYFQGNSAPDKSGLPSDRFSAERTGGSVSTLTIQRTQQEDSAVYLCATTLGGYGYTFGSGTRLTVV.

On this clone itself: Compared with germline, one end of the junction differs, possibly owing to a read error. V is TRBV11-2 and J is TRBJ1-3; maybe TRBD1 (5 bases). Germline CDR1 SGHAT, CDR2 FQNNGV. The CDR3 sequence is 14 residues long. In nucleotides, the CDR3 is TGTACCAGTACCCGACAGCCCTCTGGAAACACCATATATTTT. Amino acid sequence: CTSTRQPSGNTIYF.

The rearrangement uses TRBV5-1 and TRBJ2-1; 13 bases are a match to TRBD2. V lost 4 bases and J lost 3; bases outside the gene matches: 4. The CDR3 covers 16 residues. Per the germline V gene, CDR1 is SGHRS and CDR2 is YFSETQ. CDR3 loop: CASSRGLAGIYNEQFF. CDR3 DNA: TGCGCCAGCAGCAGGGGACTAGCGGGAATCTACAATGAGCAGTTCTTC. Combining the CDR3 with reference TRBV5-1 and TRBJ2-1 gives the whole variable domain KAGVTQTPRYLIKTRGQQVTLSCSPISGHRSVSWYQQTPGQGLQFLFEYFSETQRNKGNFPGRFSGRQFSNSRSEMNVSTLELGDSALYLCASSRGLAGIYNEQFFGPGTRLTVL.

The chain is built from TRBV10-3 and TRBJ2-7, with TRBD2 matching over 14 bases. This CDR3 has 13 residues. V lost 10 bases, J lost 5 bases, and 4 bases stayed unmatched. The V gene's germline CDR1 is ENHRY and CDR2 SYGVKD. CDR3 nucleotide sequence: TGTGCCACCGGGACTAGCGGGGGCAACGAGCAGTACTTC. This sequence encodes CATGTSGGNEQYF.

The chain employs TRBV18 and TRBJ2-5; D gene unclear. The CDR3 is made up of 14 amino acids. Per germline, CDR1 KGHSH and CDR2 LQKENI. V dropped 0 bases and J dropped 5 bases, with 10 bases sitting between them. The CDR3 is CASSPPAAGETQYF. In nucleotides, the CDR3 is TGTGCCAGCTCACCACCGGCGGCTGGGGAGACCCAGTACTTC.

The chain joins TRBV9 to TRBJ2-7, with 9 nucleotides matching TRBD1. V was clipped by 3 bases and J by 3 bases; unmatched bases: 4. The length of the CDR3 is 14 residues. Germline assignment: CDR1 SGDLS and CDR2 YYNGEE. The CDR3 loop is CASSAGTGIYEQYF. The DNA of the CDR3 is TGTGCCAGCAGCGCCGGGACAGGGATCTACGAGCAGTACTTC.

This chain's CDR3 is CASSTGQGITEAFF. The CDR3 coding sequence is TGCGCCAGCAGCACGGGACAGGGTATCACTGAAGCTTTCTTT. The chain employs TRBV5-1 and TRBJ1-1, with 9 positions matching TRBD1. CDR3 length: 14 residues. The trim removed 4 bases at V and 4 bases at J, leaving 5 bases unmatched. Germline V lookup: CDR1 SGHRS, CDR2 YFSETQ.

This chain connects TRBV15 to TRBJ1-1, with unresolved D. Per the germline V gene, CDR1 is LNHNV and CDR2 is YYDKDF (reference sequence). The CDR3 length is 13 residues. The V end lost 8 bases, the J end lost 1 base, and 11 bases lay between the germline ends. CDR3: CATGDYRNTEAFF. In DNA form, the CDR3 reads TGTGCCACCGGAGACTACAGGAACACTGAAGCTTTCTTT.

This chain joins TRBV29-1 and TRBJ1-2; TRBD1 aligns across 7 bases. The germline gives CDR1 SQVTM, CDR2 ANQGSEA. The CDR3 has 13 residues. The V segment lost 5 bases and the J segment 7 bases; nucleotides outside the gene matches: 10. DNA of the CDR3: TGCAGCGTTCCTACAGGGGACACAACTGGCTACACCTTC. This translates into CSVPTGDTTGYTF.

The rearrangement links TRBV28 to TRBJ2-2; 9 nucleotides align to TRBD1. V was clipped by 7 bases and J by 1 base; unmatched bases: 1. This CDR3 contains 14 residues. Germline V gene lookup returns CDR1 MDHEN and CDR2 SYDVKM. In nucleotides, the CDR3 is TGTGCCAGCACGACAGGGGGGAACACCGGGGAGCTGTTTTTT. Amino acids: CASTTGGNTGELFF.

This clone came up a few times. The CDR3 region has the DNA TGCGCCAGCAGTCGGTCGAACACTGAAGCTTTCTTT. It specifies CASSRSNTEAFF. The rearrangement joins TRBV10-1 to TRBJ1-1; D is unresolved. V shed 5 bases and J shed 1 base, with 5 bases lying between them. CDR1 WNHNN and CDR2 SYGVQD come from the germline V gene (reference sequence). This CDR3 is 12 amino acids long.

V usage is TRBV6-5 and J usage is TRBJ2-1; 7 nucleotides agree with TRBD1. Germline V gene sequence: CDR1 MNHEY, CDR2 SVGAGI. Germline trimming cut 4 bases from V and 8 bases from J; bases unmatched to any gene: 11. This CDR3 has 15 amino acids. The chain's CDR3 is CASSLGQGVGDEQFF. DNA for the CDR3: TGTGCCAGCAGTTTGGGCCAGGGGGTCGGGGATGAGCAGTTCTTC.

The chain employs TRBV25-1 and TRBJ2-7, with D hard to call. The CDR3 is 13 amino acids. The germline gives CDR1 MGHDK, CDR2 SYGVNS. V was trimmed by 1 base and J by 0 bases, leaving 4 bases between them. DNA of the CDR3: TGTGCCAGCAGTGAATTGAGCTCCTACGAGCAGTACTTC. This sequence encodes CASSELSSYEQYF.

CDR3 sequence: CASSLQFEETQYF. CDR3 coding DNA: TGTGCCAGCAGTCTCCAGTTCGAAGAGACCCAGTACTTC. This chain links TRBV28 with TRBJ2-5; unclear D gene. CDR1 is MDHEN and CDR2 is SYDVKM in the germline V gene. Trimming removed 5 bases from V and 3 bases from J, with 10 bases in between. CDR3 length: 13 amino acids.

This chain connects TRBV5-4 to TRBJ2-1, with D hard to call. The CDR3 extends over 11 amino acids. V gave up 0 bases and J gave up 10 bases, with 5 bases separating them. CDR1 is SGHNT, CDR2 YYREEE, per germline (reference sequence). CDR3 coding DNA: TGTGCCAGCAGCTTGGGTCAAGAGCAGTTCTTC. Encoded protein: CASSLGQEQFF.